This T cell receptor beta chain was identified in a study of blood T cell repertoires in COVID-19. This clone was seen a few times. The CDR3 is 15 amino acids. V gave up 5 bases and J gave up 4 bases; unmatched junction bases: 10. Germline assignment: CDR1 MNHEY and CDR2 SVGAGI. The table came from immunoSEQ multiplex PCR; TCRdb's copy has only in-frame clones and leaves some out. Of about 320,000 clones detected, about 82% appear once; the ten largest clones hold 6% to 9%. This clonotype was obtained from a human donor in a cohort sampled during active COVID-19. The sequenced sample was peripheral blood. This chain joins TRBV6-5 and TRBJ1-2; 7 bases are shared with TRBD1. The CDR3 here is CASSHADRVSYGYTF. CDR3 in DNA: TGTGCCAGCAGTCACGCCGACAGGGTATCCTATGGCTACACCTTC.